The following is a TCR beta chain sequence with its context. The clone's antigen remains unknown. No base qualities exist here, and no much larger clone lies one base off it. For sequencing of the TCRbeta CDR3 region, genomic DNA was extracted from the sorted cells. TCRbeta CDR3 regions were sequenced using the immunoSEQ Assay. Here the immuneACCESS table is served through TCRdb, limited to in-frame sequences with V and J called. Missing clones are a known gap in these copies; in checked studies unresolved V genes cover under half, and the rest lacks a known reason. This sample gives 80,000 or so clones in total; roughly 87% of them show up just once. More than 0.15% of the sample belongs to the ten largest clones. The entry originates in a study of OX40 agonist ivuxolimab in advanced cancers. Regarding the complete study: Ivuxolimab, which targeted the costimulatory receptor OX40 (CD134), was an agonistic, fully human IgG2 monoclonal antibody. The purpose of peripheral TCRbeta sequencing was to test whether ivuxolimab changed TCR sequence diversity and led to clonal T-cell expansion. Intravenous ivuxolimab was administered to patients every 2 weeks at six dose levels: 0.01, 0.1, 0.3, 1.5, 3 and 10 mg/kg. Partial responses were achieved by three dose-escalation patients, of whom one had hepatocellular carcinoma and two had cutaneous melanoma. The paper covers the monotherapy dose-escalation part of the phase I ivuxolimab trial, which included N ≈ 54 patients. In the dose-escalation cohort, more than 75% of patients were male, and the mean age was approximately 60 years, with a range of roughly 23 to 85. Of the roughly 52 dose-escalation patients, hepatocellular carcinoma was present in about 20, melanoma in around 15, renal cell carcinoma in 9 and head and neck cancer in 9. Prior anti-PD-1, anti-PD-L1 or anti-CTLA-4 therapy was permitted, and approximately 40% of dose-escalation patients had received checkpoint inhibitors. Beyond this particular receptor, the publication reports: Which antigens the clonally expanded peripheral T cells were specific for was not determined. Partial responders in the 0.1-3.0 mg/kg groups had among the lowest normalized peripheral clonal expansion, especially among CD8+ T cells. Clonal expansion of both CD4+ and CD8+ blood T cells was observed from baseline to week 6 at doses 0.1 to 3.0 mg/kg. After ivuxolimab, expanded clones were on average more numerous among CD8+ T cells than among CD4+ T cells. Low levels of normalized T-cell clonal expansion were also seen in some patients who did not respond.

Inclusive of the bounding cysteine and phenylalanine, the CDR3 is 12 residues long. The kept DNA is CDR3 alone, 36 bases in frame from the first base. CDR1 and CDR2 (MNHNS, SASEGT) derive from the germline V gene. Trimming takes 8 bases from V and 7 bases from J, and the germline ends sit 14 bases apart. The trial excluded patients who had a history of autoimmune disease or who were on systemic immunosuppression. Peripheral blood for TCR sequencing was collected from all dose cohorts at baseline, on cycle 4 day 1, and on cycle 7 day 1. The samples were drawn from a first-in-human, open-label, multicenter phase I dose-escalation trial of ivuxolimab. Adults with locally advanced or metastatic melanoma, renal cell carcinoma, hepatocellular carcinoma or head and neck squamous cell carcinoma were enrolled in the trial. Before TCR sequencing, CD4+ T cells and CD8+ T cells were sorted from peripheral blood as separate populations.

This specimen consisted of CD4+ or CD8+ T cells sorted from blood, obtained in a trial of the OX40 agonist ivuxolimab. Rearrangement joined TRBV6-1 to TRBJ1-2; too little of a D gene remains to name it. The clonotype originates from an adult with an advanced solid tumor such as melanoma, head and neck, liver or kidney cancer. The CDR3 amino acid sequence is: CASALLEGGYTF. The DNA reads TGTGCCAGCGCGTTGTTAGAGGGTGGCTACACCTTC.